These 23 T cell receptor beta chains were all obtained from the same sample, sequenced in a study of T cells after yellow fever vaccination. TCRdb independently ran MiXCR on the 5' RACE reads; one entry per CDR3 protein. Found here are some 420,000 distinct CDR3 sequences, 18% of them singletons; the top ten hold 15% to 20%. Source: PBMCs, taken before the yellow fever booster vaccination. These receptors were obtained from a young man who received the YFV17D yellow fever vaccine.

This chain uses TRBV6-2 or TRBV6-3 with TRBJ1-2; D is undetermined. CDR3 size: 13 residues. CDR1 and CDR2 (germline): MNHEY, SVGEGT. Trimming removed 8 bases from V and 4 bases from J, with 14 bases in between. The CDR3 protein is CASAPPPGYGYTF. The CDR3 coding sequence is TGTGCCAGCGCGCCGCCGCCTGGCTATGGCTACACCTTC.

The chain links TRBV20-1 to TRBJ1-5; D unresolved. Germline loops: CDR1 DFQATT, CDR2 SNEGSKA (reference sequence). Trimming removed 0 bases from V and 4 bases from J, with 13 bases in between. The CDR3 is 15 residues long. CDR3 residues: CSARDRRTGNQPQHF. CDR3 DNA sequence: TGCAGTGCTAGAGATCGCAGGACGGGGAATCAGCCCCAGCATTTT.

The genes are TRBV12-3 or TRBV12-4 and TRBJ1-5; 7 nucleotides agree with TRBD1. The CDR3 covers 15 residues. V dropped 6 bases and J dropped 3; count of bases not matched to a gene: 8. DNA of the CDR3: TGTGCCAGCAGGAGGAGAGGGGGCCTCAATCAGCCCCAGCATTTT. Translation gives CASRRRGGLNQPQHF.

This rearrangement joins TRBV29-1 to TRBJ1-2; D remains ambiguous. V was trimmed by 7 bases and J by 2 bases, leaving 11 bases between them. Per the germline V gene, CDR1 is SQVTM and CDR2 is ANQGSEA. The CDR3 consists of 12 residues. The CDR3 loop is CSARRGNYGYTF. The CDR3 coding sequence is TGCAGCGCCAGAAGAGGGAACTATGGCTACACCTTC.

V and J are TRBV14 and TRBJ2-5, with D hard to call. V was trimmed by 4 bases and J by 6 bases, leaving 12 bases between them. Germline loops: CDR1 SGHDN, CDR2 FVKESK. CDR3 length: 13 residues. CDR3 sequence: CASSPASGQTQYF. The CDR3 DNA follows: TGTGCCAGCAGCCCCGCCAGTGGACAGACCCAGTACTTC.

This clonotype was found a few times. This chain connects TRBV7-3 to TRBJ2-2; D ambiguous. CDR1 and CDR2 from the germline V gene are SGHTA and FQGTGA. The CDR3 loop spans 15 amino acids. Trimming left V 5 bases short and J 4 bases short, with 14 bases between. The CDR3, as DNA: TGTGCCAGCAGCGATCGCCTCTCAGGCACCGGGGAGCTGTTTTTT. This gives the protein CASSDRLSGTGELFF. The full variable domain, in which reference TRBV7-3 and TRBJ2-2 provide the parts outside the CDR3, is GAGVSQTPSNKVTEKGKYVELRCDPISGHTALYWYRQSLGQGPEFLIYFQGTGAADDSGLPNDRFFAVRPEGSVSTLKIQRTERGDSAVYLCASSDRLSGTGELFFGEGSRLTVL.

The gene calls are TRBV7-2 and TRBJ2-7; D not certain. CDR3 size: 15 residues. V gave up 1 base and J gave up 0 bases, with 10 bases separating them. Germline values: CDR1 SGHTA, CDR2 FQGNSA. CDR3 protein: CASSLVADLSYEQYF. The CDR3 DNA reads TGTGCCAGCAGCTTAGTTGCGGACCTCTCCTACGAGCAGTACTTC. Together with reference TRBV7-2 and TRBJ2-7, the CDR3 gives the full variable domain: GAGVSQSPSNKVTEKGKDVELRCDPISGHTALYWYRQSLGQGLEFLIYFQGNSAPDKSGLPSDRFSAERTGGSVSTLTIQRTQQEDSAVYLCASSLVADLSYEQYFGPGTRLTVT.

This clonotype was counted a few times. The rearrangement joins TRBV12-3 or TRBV12-4 to TRBJ2-5; the D is unclear. The CDR3 totals 14 residues. The V end was cut by 7 bases, the J end by 4 bases, with 16 bases between. This CDR3 reads CASTGRSKGETQYF. The CDR3 region has the DNA TGTGCCAGCACAGGTCGGTCCAAAGGAGAGACCCAGTACTTC.

This clonotype was picked up a small number of times. The rearrangement uses TRBV27 and TRBJ1-5, with a weak D call TRBD1 (6 bases). CDR1 and CDR2 (germline): MNHEY, SMNVEV (reference sequence). The V gene lost 6 bases and the J gene lost 3 bases, with 15 bases spanning the gap. This CDR3 has 15 residues. CDR3 sequence (DNA): TGTGCCAGCAGCCAAGGAGGGGGTTTCAATCAGCCCCAGCATTTT. Translating gives CASSQGGGFNQPQHF.

The chain is built from TRBV12-3 or TRBV12-4 and TRBJ2-3; D is possibly TRBD1 or TRBD2 (5 bases each). This CDR3 is 12 amino acids long. V was clipped by 1 base and J by 13 bases, with 12 bases between them. The CDR3 DNA is TGTGCCAGCAGTTTAGGAGGGGCAATAGAGTATTTT. Translated: CASSLGGAIEYF.

As regards this clonotype: A much larger clonotype is one base distant, so this may be a read error. The rearrangement joins TRBV5-1 to TRBJ1-2; D unresolved. The length of the CDR3 is 13 residues. Germline V CDR1 and CDR2: SGHRS, YFSETQ. V lost 2 bases, J lost 8 bases, and 13 bases lay in between. CDR3 sequence: CASSFVQNRGYTF. For the CDR3, the DNA is TGCGCCAGCAGCTTTGTCCAGAACAGAGGCTACACCTTC.

This rearrangement joins TRBV4-3 to TRBJ2-3; the D gene is possibly TRBD2 (6 bases). Trimming shortened V by 3 bases and J by 3 bases, and 10 bases separated the two germline ends. The CDR3 has 14 residues. Germline lookup yields CDR1 LGHNA and CDR2 YSLEER. CDR3 nucleotide sequence: TGCGCCAGCAGCCATACGGAGGGGACAGATACGCAGTATTTT. This sequence encodes CASSHTEGTDTQYF.

The chain couples TRBV27 to TRBJ2-6; D unclear. V dropped 6 bases and J dropped 2 bases, with 11 bases sitting between them. The CDR3 is made up of 15 amino acids. Germline V gene sequence: CDR1 MNHEY, CDR2 SMNVEV (reference sequence). The CDR3 spells CASSPKRPGANVLTF. CDR3 nucleotides: TGTGCCAGCAGCCCGAAGAGGCCTGGGGCCAACGTCCTGACTTTC.

This clonotype has ten or more counts. This chain connects TRBV12-3 or TRBV12-4 to TRBJ2-3; D ambiguous. The V and J ends lost 7 bases and 4 bases respectively, with 9 bases between them. The CDR3 contains 12 residues. The CDR3 DNA is TGTGCCAGCAACTCTGACGCAGATACGCAGTATTTT. This gives the protein CASNSDADTQYF.

This clonotype was detected only a few times. The rearrangement joins TRBV6-6 to TRBJ2-7, with a tentative D call TRBD2 (6 bases). Germline CDR1 is MNHNY and CDR2 is SVGAGI (reference sequence). This CDR3 comprises 15 residues. Trimming cost V 0 bases and J 3 bases, with 12 bases left between them. In nucleotides, the CDR3 is TGTGCCAGCAGTTACTCGACACGGGGGAACTACGAGCAGTACGTC. Its protein product is CASSYSTRGNYEQYV.

This clonotype was seen a handful of times. V gene TRBV7-2 combines with J gene TRBJ2-1; D possibly corresponds to TRBD2 (5 bases). V was trimmed by 5 bases and J by 5 bases, leaving 19 bases between them. The CDR3 has 16 residues. Germline V gene lookup returns CDR1 SGHTA and CDR2 FQGNSA. The CDR3 DNA follows: TGTGCCAGCAGCATTTTGACCGGGATAATTAACAATGAGCAGTTCTTC. It translates to CASSILTGIINNEQFF. The entire variable domain, with the rest obtained from reference TRBV7-2 and TRBJ2-1, is as follows: GAGVSQSPSNKVTEKGKDVELRCDPISGHTALYWYRQSLGQGLEFLIYFQGNSAPDKSGLPSDRFSAERTGGSVSTLTIQRTQQEDSAVYLCASSILTGIINNEQFFGPGTRLTVL.

This clonotype was picked up a small number of times. This chain links TRBV19 with TRBJ2-1, with 8 bases identical to TRBD2. V trimming: 2 bases; J trimming: 2 bases; junction bases outside the gene matches: 5. The CDR3 sequence is 16 residues long. Germline CDR1 LNHDA, CDR2 SQIVND (reference sequence). In DNA, the CDR3 is TGTGCCAGTAGTATACCCCGGACTAGCCCCTACAATGAGCAGTTCTTC. It encodes CASSIPRTSPYNEQFF.

This chain links TRBV20-1 with TRBJ2-5, with D possibly TRBD2 on 7 matching bases. The CDR3 runs to 13 residues. CDR1 is DFQATT and CDR2 is SNEGSKA in the germline V gene (reference sequence). With 5 bases removed from V and 4 bases from J, the gap between germline ends came to 14 bases. The CDR3 loop reads CSAPRGGRETQYF. The CDR3 bases are TGCAGTGCTCCGAGGGGGGGGCGAGAGACCCAGTACTTC.

This clonotype was counted between two and nine times. An end of the junction does not agree with germline; a read error may underlie this. The chain combines TRBV7-7 with TRBJ2-1; the match to TRBD2 covers 12 bases. CDR3 length: 17 residues. The V gene's germline CDR1 is SSHAT and CDR2 FNYEAQ (reference sequence). CDR3: CASSSTPGLAGYNEQFF. CDR3 nucleotides: TGTGCTAGCAGTTCCACTCCGGGACTAGCGGGCTACAATGAGCAGTTCTTC.

This clonotype turned up a few times. V is TRBV12-3 or TRBV12-4 and J is TRBJ1-2; D is possibly TRBD1 (5 bases). This CDR3 contains 13 residues. Trimming stripped 8 bases from V and 7 bases from J, with 17 bases between. CDR3 nucleotides: TGTGCCAGCCGACGGGACGGGACGATTGGCTACACCTTC. Amino acid sequence: CASRRDGTIGYTF.

Many counts were recorded for this clonotype. The chain has TRBV20-1 and TRBJ2-4, with D tentatively TRBD1 (7 bases). Per germline, CDR1 DFQATT and CDR2 SNEGSKA (reference sequence). The CDR3 consists of 15 residues. Trimming took 5 bases from V and 0 from J, leaving 14 bases between them. The DNA for the CDR3 is TGCAGTGCTCTCCCAGGGGGGACAGCCAAAAACATTCAGTACTTC. The encoded protein is CSALPGGTAKNIQYF.

This clonotype has a handful of counts. The chain carries TRBV6-5 and TRBJ1-1; no clear D gene. Trimming cost V 2 bases and J 6 bases, with 10 bases left between them. CDR3 size: 13 residues. Germline CDR1 reads MNHEY; CDR2 reads SVGAGI. CDR3 amino acids: CASSYNRVAEAFF. The CDR3 DNA sequence: TGTGCCAGCAGTTACAATCGAGTGGCTGAAGCTTTCTTT.

This clonotype was observed a handful of times. The V gene is TRBV5-1, the J gene TRBJ2-3, with 7 bases that match TRBD2. V was clipped by 0 bases and J by 3 bases; unmatched bases: 10. The CDR3 has 17 amino acids. In germline, CDR1 is SGHRS, CDR2 YFSETQ. This chain's CDR3 is CASSLGPTSVGTDTQYF. Written as DNA, the CDR3 is TGCGCCAGCAGCTTGGGGCCAACTAGCGTGGGGACAGATACGCAGTATTTT.